This T cell receptor (beta chain) was documented in a study of human thymus T cells. Overall study findings and caveats: Related research reported highly overlapping thymic repertoires among unrelated individuals. What appeared biased in thymic and blood repertoires was the usage of V and J genes.

Details on this clone: Its target is unknown.

This CDR3 has 13 amino acids. Trimming took off 6 bases at V and 3 bases at J, with 12 bases between the two ends. Germline V gene lookup returns CDR1 MNHEY and CDR2 SVGAGI. Thymic resections from corrective heart surgery supplied the tissue. Sequencing used immunoSEQ multiplex PCR; TCRdb keeps in-frame clones, though not all of them. The sample carries tens of thousands of clones, 90% to 97% recorded once. V usage is TRBV6-5 and J usage is TRBJ2-7, with D unclear. The clonotype originates from a boy under three years old with a congenital heart defect but otherwise immunologically healthy. The sample consisted of thymus tissue. The CDR3 protein is CASSSRYYYEQYF. The CDR3 DNA follows: TGTGCCAGCAGCTCTCGGTATTACTACGAGCAGTACTTC.